This is a list of T cell receptor beta chains from one sample in a study of blood T cell repertoires in COVID-19. Data came from immunoSEQ multiplex PCR; TCRdb stores just in-frame clones and leaves some out. Among 120,000 to 150,000 clones listed, approximately 80% were seen once. What was sequenced was peripheral blood. Receptor source: a woman of 80 years or more in a cohort sampled during active or convalescent COVID-19. CDR3s include the opening cysteine and the closing phenylalanine or tryptophan. A D gene is named only where the DNA matches it firmly. Clone size appears in some rows only: once, few, many, or a class for an expanded clone.

TRBJ1-6,TRBV6-5,TRBD1,.,CASKIGQGYNSPLHF,TGTGCCAGCAAGATAGGACAGGGGTATAATTCACCCCTCCACTTT
TRBJ1-6,TRBV19,.,.,CASSIMLVDSVSPLHF,TGTGCCAGTAGTATAATGTTGGTGGACAGTGTTTCACCCCTCCACTTT
TRBJ1-6,TRBV5-4,.,.,CASTSGPRGSYNSPLHF,TGTGCCAGCACCAGCGGTCCGCGGGGATCCTATAATTCACCCCTCCACTTT
TRBJ2-6,TRBV5-1,.,.,CASSQGRTVNSGANVLTF,TGCGCCAGCAGCCAAGGAAGGACAGTGAACTCTGGGGCCAACGTCCTGACTTTC
TRBJ1-3,TRBV5-4,TRBD1,few,CASSSDRGGGNTIYF,TGTGCCAGCAGCAGTGACAGGGGCGGAGGAAACACCATATATTTT
TRBJ1-1,TRBV6-5,.,.,CASSSWGEPNTEAFF,TGTGCCAGCAGTTCTTGGGGGGAACCGAACACTGAAGCTTTCTTT
TRBJ2-2,TRBV18,.,.,CASSPDWVANTGELFF,TGTGCCAGCTCACCGGACTGGGTCGCGAACACCGGGGAGCTGTTTTTT
TRBJ2-3,TRBV5-1,.,.,CASSTSGHTTDTQYF,TGCGCCAGCAGCACCTCGGGACACACCACAGATACGCAGTATTTT
TRBJ1-1,TRBV5-1,.,.,CASSLGPPGQTEAFF,TGCGCCAGCAGCTTGGGCCCCCCAGGGCAAACTGAAGCTTTCTTT
TRBJ2-3,TRBV19,.,.,CASKSGRSTDTQYF,TGTGCCAGTAAAAGTGGGAGGAGCACAGATACGCAGTATTTT
TRBJ2-1,TRBV6-6,TRBD2,.,CASSYSSREGGGFF,TGTGCCAGCAGTTACTCGAGTAGGGAGGGCGGCGGGTTCTTC
TRBJ1-1,TRBV19,TRBD1,.,CASSPRGTRGAFF,TGTGCCAGTAGTCCCAGGGGGACCAGGGGAGCTTTCTTT
TRBJ1-6,TRBV28,TRBD1,.,CASSQRQGDSPLHF,TGTGCCAGCAGCCAGAGACAGGGAGATTCACCCCTCCACTTT
TRBJ1-2,TRBV9,.,.,CASSEIGGTNYGYTF,TGTGCCAGCAGCGAAATAGGAGGGACTAACTATGGCTACACCTTC
TRBJ2-1,TRBV6-2/TRBV6-3,.,few,CASSYRSQGYEQFF,TGTGCCAGCAGTTACCGATCTCAGGGCTATGAGCAGTTCTTC
TRBJ2-7,TRBV5-6,.,.,CASSKRGSFYYEQYF,TGTGCCAGCAGCAAAAGGGGAAGTTTTTACTACGAGCAGTACTTC
TRBJ2-1,TRBV7-2,TRBD1,.,CASSFVGQGAKNEQFF,TGTGCCAGCAGCTTCGTGGGGCAGGGGGCCAAAAATGAGCAGTTCTTC
TRBJ1-2,TRBV21-1,.,.,CASSKDRGMLGNYGYTF,TGTGCCAGCAGCAAAGATCGAGGGATGCTAGGGAACTATGGCTACACCTTC
TRBJ2-3,TRBV5-4,TRBD1,.,CASSTGGSTDTQYF,TGTGCCAGCAGCACAGGGGGGAGCACAGATACGCAGTATTTT
TRBJ2-7,TRBV5-1,.,.,CASSRPGNEQYF,TGCGCCAGCAGCCGTCCAGGCAACGAGCAGTACTTC
TRBJ2-1,TRBV6-1,.,.,CASSEYPPTSSKGNEQFF,TGTGCCAGCAGTGAATACCCTCCTACTAGTTCTAAGGGCAATGAGCAGTTCTTC
TRBJ1-1,TRBV7-2,TRBD1,.,CASSPGGIRANTEAFF,TGTGCCAGCAGCCCAGGGGGGATAAGGGCGAACACTGAAGCTTTCTTT
TRBJ2-7,TRBV4-2,.,.,CASSQSTGTYEQYF,TGTGCCAGCAGCCAATCTACAGGTACCTACGAGCAGTACTTC
TRBJ1-4,TRBV18,.,.,CASSPLAGGEKLFF,TGTGCCAGCTCACCATTGGCAGGTGGTGAAAAACTGTTTTTT
TRBJ1-4,TRBV5-1,.,few,CASSRGGNNEKLFF,TGCGCCAGCTCGCGAGGGGGTAATAATGAAAAACTGTTTTTT
TRBJ2-3,TRBV5-1,.,.,CASSPGGPRTDTQYF,TGCGCCAGCAGCCCGGGGGGCCCACGCACAGATACGCAGTATTTT
TRBJ2-3,TRBV9,.,.,CASSEYYRPQGADTQYF,TGTGCCAGCAGCGAATACTACCGCCCCCAAGGGGCAGATACGCAGTATTTT
TRBJ1-2,TRBV4-1,.,once,CASSQDPRVLTRYTF,TGCGCCAGCAGCCAAGATCCGCGAGTTCTTACCCGATACACCTTC
TRBJ2-1,TRBV5-4,.,.,CASSKWGGTDEQFF,TGTGCCAGCAGCAAATGGGGGGGCACAGATGAGCAGTTCTTC
TRBJ2-3,TRBV24-1,.,.,CATRASSTDTQYF,TGTGCCACCAGGGCCTCTAGCACAGATACGCAGTATTTT
TRBJ1-2,TRBV9,.,.,CASSVGTNYYGYTF,TGTGCCAGCAGCGTAGGAACAAATTACTATGGCTACACCTTC